This T cell receptor beta chain was observed in a study of response to subunit inactivated influenza vaccine. The study, taken as a whole, reports: The authors offered the suggestion that each seasonal influenza vaccination recruits few new T cells.

MiXCR, applied by TCRdb to the RT-PCR reads, yields one record per CDR3 protein. The sample lists just under 550,000 distinct CDR3 sequences, roughly 25% seen once, with 2.5% to 3% in the top ten. As for this clonotype: What it binds is not known.

Per germline, CDR1 SNHLY and CDR2 FYNNEI. The V and J ends lost 7 bases and 2 bases, in that order; junction bases with no gene match: 7. The CDR3 is made up of 14 amino acids. A further study also used this sample, focusing on T cells expressing NK-cell markers. As that report states: cDNA encoding TCR beta was synthesized via 5'RACE template switching incorporating UMIs. The study sequenced eight donors, seven HCMV-seropositive and one seronegative. Roughly 6 donors showed dominant NKG2C+ clonotypes comprising roughly 1.0-7.0% of their CD8+ T cells. In a few donors, these clonotypes also led the CD3+CD56-NKG2C+ fraction.

This TCR derives from a man aged 50-60 years who received an inactivated influenza vaccine. This sample comprised CD4+ T cells sorted from PBMCs, obtained 11 to 12 days after vaccination. The chain joins TRBV2 to TRBJ2-7, with 8 bases that match TRBD2. CDR3 nucleotide sequence: TGTGCCAGCACTGGGGCGGGGGGCACCTACGAGCAGTACTTC. It is translated as CASTGAGGTYEQYF.